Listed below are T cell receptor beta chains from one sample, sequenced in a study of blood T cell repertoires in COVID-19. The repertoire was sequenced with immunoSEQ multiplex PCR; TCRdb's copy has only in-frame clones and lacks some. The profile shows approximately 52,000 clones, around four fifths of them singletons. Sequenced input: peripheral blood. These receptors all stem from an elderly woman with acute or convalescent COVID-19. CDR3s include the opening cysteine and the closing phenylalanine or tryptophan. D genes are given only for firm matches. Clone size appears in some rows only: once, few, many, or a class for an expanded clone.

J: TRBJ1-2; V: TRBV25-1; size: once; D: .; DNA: TGTGCCAGCAGTGAATCTTCTTCTGGCAGCTACACCTTC; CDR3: CASSESSSGSYTF
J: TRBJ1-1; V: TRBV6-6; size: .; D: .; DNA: TGTGCCAGCAGTTATGGGGACACCCGGATTAAAGCTTTCTTT; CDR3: CASSYGDTRIKAFF
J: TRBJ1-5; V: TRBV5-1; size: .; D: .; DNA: TGCGCCAGCAGCTTGGAAGGGGGTTCCAATCAGCCCCAGCATTTT; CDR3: CASSLEGGSNQPQHF
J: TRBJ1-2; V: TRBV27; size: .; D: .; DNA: TGTGCCAGCAGTTTTGCGCCGAAAACCCCCTATGGCTACACCTTC; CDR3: CASSFAPKTPYGYTF
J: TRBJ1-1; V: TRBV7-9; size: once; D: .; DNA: TGTGCCAGCAGCCTAACAGCAATGAACACTGAAGCTTTCTTT; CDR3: CASSLTAMNTEAFF
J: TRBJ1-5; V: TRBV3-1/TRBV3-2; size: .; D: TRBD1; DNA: TGTGCCAGCAGCCTCCGGGACAGGGGCCAGCCCCAGCATTTT; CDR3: CASSLRDRGQPQHF
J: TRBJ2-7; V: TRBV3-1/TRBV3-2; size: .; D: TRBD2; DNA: TGTGCCAGCAGCCAAAACATAGCGGGGGGGCCCTACGAGCAGTACTTC; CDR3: CASSQNIAGGPYEQYF
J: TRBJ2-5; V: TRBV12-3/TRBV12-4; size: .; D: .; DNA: TGTGCCAGCAGTTTATCCGGGGAGACCCAGTACTTC; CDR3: CASSLSGETQYF
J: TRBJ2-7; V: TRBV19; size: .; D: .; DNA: TGTGCCAGTAGTATTCAGGGTGGCTTCTACGAGCAGTACTTC; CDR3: CASSIQGGFYEQYF
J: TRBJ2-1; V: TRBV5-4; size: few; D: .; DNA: TGTGCCAGCAGCAAAGCGTGGGATGAGCAGTTCTTC; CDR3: CASSKAWDEQFF
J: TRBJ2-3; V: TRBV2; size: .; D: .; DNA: TGTGCCGCACAGGGTTTGGGTACAGATACGCAGTATTTT; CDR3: CAAQGLGTDTQYF
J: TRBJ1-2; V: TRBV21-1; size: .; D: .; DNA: TGTGCCAGCAGCAAAGTTGTGGAGCCCTCTAACTATGGCTACACCTTC; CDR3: CASSKVVEPSNYGYTF
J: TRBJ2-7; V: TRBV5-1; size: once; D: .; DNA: TGCGCCAGCAGCCCAAATCCGGGGAACACCTACGAGCAGTACTTC; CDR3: CASSPNPGNTYEQYF
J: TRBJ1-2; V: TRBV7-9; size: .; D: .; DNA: TGTGCCAGCAGCTTAGTCGGGGGGGCTGGCGCCATCTATGGCTACACCTTC; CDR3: CASSLVGGAGAIYGYTF
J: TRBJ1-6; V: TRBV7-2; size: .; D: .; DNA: TGTGCCAGCAGCAAGAGGCGGGGTACGTCCATCTATAATTCACCCCTCCACTTT; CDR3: CASSKRRGTSIYNSPLHF
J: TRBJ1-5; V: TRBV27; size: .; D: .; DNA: TGTGCCAGCAGTTTAGGTGGGCAGGGTAAGCAGCCCCAGCATTTT; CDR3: CASSLGGQGKQPQHF
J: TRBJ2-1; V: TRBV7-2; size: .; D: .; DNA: TGTGCCAGCAGCTTGTCCACAACCCGTGGTGAGCAGTTCTTC; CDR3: CASSLSTTRGEQFF
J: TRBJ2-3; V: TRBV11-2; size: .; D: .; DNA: TGTGCCAGCAGCGCGCGACTAGATGCAAGGGGAGATACGCAGTATTTT; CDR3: CASSARLDARGDTQYF
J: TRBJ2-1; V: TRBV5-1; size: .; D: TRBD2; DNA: TGCGCCAGCAGCTTGGACCTACTAGCGGGGGGCCCTAATGAGCAGTTCTTC; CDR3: CASSLDLLAGGPNEQFF
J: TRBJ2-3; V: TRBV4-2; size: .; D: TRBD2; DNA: TGTGCCAGCAGCCAAGCCCTAGCGGGGGGCACAGATACGCAGTATTTT; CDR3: CASSQALAGGTDTQYF
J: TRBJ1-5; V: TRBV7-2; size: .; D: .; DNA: TGTGCCAGCAGCTCCGGGCGGGGGCGCGGAGATCAGCCCCAGCATTTT; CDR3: CASSSGRGRGDQPQHF
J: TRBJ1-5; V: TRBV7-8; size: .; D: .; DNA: TGTGCCAGCAGCTTAGGCGAAGGGGCCTATCAGCCCCAGCATTTT; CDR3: CASSLGEGAYQPQHF
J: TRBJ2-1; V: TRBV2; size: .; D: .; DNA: TGTGCCAGCAGTGAGCCCCTAGACAATGAGCAGTTCTTC; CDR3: CASSEPLDNEQFF
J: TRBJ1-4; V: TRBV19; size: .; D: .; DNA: TGTGCCAGTAGTCCGTCCGAAAAACTGTTTTTT; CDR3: CASSPSEKLFF
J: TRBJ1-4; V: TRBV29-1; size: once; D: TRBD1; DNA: TGCAGCGTCGCCCCCGGGACAGTTAATGAAAAACTGTTTTTT; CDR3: CSVAPGTVNEKLFF
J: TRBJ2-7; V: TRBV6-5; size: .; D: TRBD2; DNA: TGTGCCAGCGACGGGACTAGCGGGGTTTACGAGCAGTACTTC; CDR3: CASDGTSGVYEQYF
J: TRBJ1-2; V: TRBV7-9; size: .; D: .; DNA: TGTGCCAGCAGTTCAGACCACCCGGGGAATTATGGCTACACCTTC; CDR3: CASSSDHPGNYGYTF
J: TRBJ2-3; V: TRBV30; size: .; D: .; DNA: TGTGCCTGGAGTGTCGTCAGGGATACGCAGTATTTT; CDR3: CAWSVVRDTQYF
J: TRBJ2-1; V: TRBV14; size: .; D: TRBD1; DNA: TGTGCCAGCAGCCAGTGGGACAGGGGGCCGAATGAGCAGTTCTTC; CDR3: CASSQWDRGPNEQFF